The 29 T cell receptor beta chains listed next were all sequenced from one sample in a study of T cell repertoires in cytomegalovirus infection. A single record per CDR3 protein comes from TCRdb applying MiXCR to the reads. This sample has 400,000 or so distinct CDR3 sequences; 15% to 20% occur once, and the top ten carry 7.5% to 9%. Material: PBMCs. These receptors all stem from a human donor in good health (CMV status not recorded). Some clones in this sample may be carry-over from other donors' samples.

This chain links TRBV20-1 with TRBJ2-5, with D possibly matching TRBD1 (7 bases). Trimming stripped 5 bases from V and 5 bases from J, with 18 bases between. The CDR3 extends over 14 amino acids. The germline V gene encodes CDR1 DFQATT and CDR2 SNEGSKA (reference sequence). Here the CDR3 reads CSAETGSGGETQYF. CDR3 DNA sequence: TGCAGTGCTGAGACAGGGAGCGGAGGGGAGACCCAGTACTTC.

This clonotype was found many times. The chain uses TRBV12-3 or TRBV12-4 and TRBJ2-5; D is ambiguous. The V end was cut by 3 bases, the J end by 0 bases, with 11 bases between. The CDR3 consists of 15 residues. CDR3 coding DNA: TGTGCCAGCAGTTTCTCCCTAGGGTACCAAGAGACCCAGTACTTC. It yields the protein CASSFSLGYQETQYF.

The rearrangement links TRBV6-1 to TRBJ2-4; D might be TRBD2 (6 bases). The germline V gene has CDR1 MNHNS and CDR2 SASEGT. The CDR3 covers 11 residues. V was cut by 5 bases and J by 8 bases, with 7 bases left in between. The CDR3 DNA sequence: TGTGCCAGCAGTTGGGGGGACATTCAGTACTTC. Protein sequence: CASSWGDIQYF.

This clonotype was seen ten or more times. The chain recombines TRBV12-3 or TRBV12-4 with TRBJ1-2, with a possible D match to TRBD1 (5 bases). V dropped 3 bases and J dropped 8 bases, with 13 bases sitting between them. This CDR3 contains 13 residues. CDR3 sequence: CASSFPGRGGYTF. The CDR3 DNA reads TGTGCCAGCAGTTTTCCAGGGCGGGGGGGCTACACCTTC.

V gene TRBV19 combines with J gene TRBJ1-5; D might be TRBD1 (6 bases). The V end was cut by 7 bases, the J end by 5 bases, with 15 bases between. The germline CDR1 and CDR2 sequences are LNHDA and SQIVND (reference sequence). The CDR3 runs to 14 residues. This CDR3 reads CASTSQGGYQPQHF. CDR3 sequence (DNA): TGTGCCAGTACCTCTCAAGGGGGGTATCAGCCCCAGCATTTT. Together with reference TRBV19 and TRBJ1-5, the CDR3 gives the full variable domain: DGGITQSPKYLFRKEGQNVTLSCEQNLNHDAMYWYRQDPGQGLRLIYYSQIVNDFQKGDIAEGYSVSREKKESFPLTVTSAQKNPTAFYLCASTSQGGYQPQHFGDGTRLSIL.

This clonotype turned up a few times. J is TRBJ2-3 and V is TRBV10-2; 10 bases fit TRBD2. This CDR3 has 15 residues. V trimming: 7 bases; J trimming: 9 bases; junction bases outside the gene matches: 13. Germline loops: CDR1 WSHSY, CDR2 SAAADI. The DNA of the CDR3 is TGCGCCAGCAATGGGGGTCAGGCTAGCGGGAGAACGCAGTATTTT. Its protein is CASNGGQASGRTQYF.

Written as DNA, the CDR3 is TGTGCCAGCAGTTCTATAAAACTCCGGGACTCATACTACGAGCAGTACTTC. Its protein is CASSSIKLRDSYYEQYF. This sequence joins TRBV6-5 and TRBJ2-7; TRBD2 might be the D (6 bases). V lost 4 bases, J lost 3 bases, and 22 bases lay in between. In germline, CDR1 is MNHEY, CDR2 SVGAGI. The CDR3 contains 17 residues.

This clonotype occurred many times. This chain joins TRBV6-6 and TRBJ2-5; D gene unclear. With 0 bases removed from V and 0 bases from J, the gap between germline ends came to 17 bases. The CDR3 length is 18 residues. The V gene's germline CDR1 is MNHNY and CDR2 SVGAGI (reference sequence). The CDR3 bases are TGTGCCAGCAGTTACTCGGGTTCCGGCTTAAGAAACCAAGAGACCCAGTACTTC. Its protein is CASSYSGSGLRNQETQYF.

This chain uses TRBV19 with TRBJ2-1; D call uncertain. The ends were cut back, 3 bases at V and 0 bases at J, with 6 bases in the middle. Germline loops: CDR1 LNHDA, CDR2 SQIVND (reference sequence). This CDR3 has 14 residues. The CDR3 nucleotides read TGTGCCAGTAGTATTTGGGGCTCCTACAATGAGCAGTTCTTC. Protein sequence: CASSIWGSYNEQFF.

This rearrangement joins TRBV6-2 or TRBV6-3 to TRBJ2-7; D perhaps matches TRBD2 (6 bases). This CDR3 spans 11 amino acids. V lost 7 bases and J 5 bases, leaving 9 bases between the germline ends. From germline, CDR1 is MNHEY and CDR2 SVGEGT. The DNA of the CDR3 is TGTGCCAGCACGCGGGACGACGAGCAGTACTTC. It yields the protein CASTRDDEQYF.

V is TRBV19 and J is TRBJ2-5; possible D gene TRBD2, 6 bases. The germline V gene has CDR1 LNHDA and CDR2 SQIVND (reference sequence). The length of the CDR3 is 13 residues. Between the trimmed V and J ends, which lost 6 bases and 5 bases, there was a span of 13 bases. Here the CDR3 reads CASSPRDFETQYF. CDR3 coding DNA: TGTGCCAGTAGCCCTCGGGACTTCGAGACCCAGTACTTC.

This clonotype turned up a few times. This chain joins TRBV20-1 and TRBJ2-3; no definite D call. Between the trimmed V and J ends, which lost 8 bases and 4 bases, there was a span of 19 bases. CDR1 DFQATT and CDR2 SNEGSKA come from the germline V gene (reference sequence). The CDR3 runs to 14 residues. The CDR3 nucleotides are TGCAGTCCAACAGCTATTGTAAGGGCAGATACGCAGTATTTT. It is translated as CSPTAIVRADTQYF.

This clonotype was seen at least ten times. This could be a read error, since a much larger clone is one nucleotide away. The genes are TRBV7-2 and TRBJ1-1; no definite D call. The V gene lost 1 base and the J gene lost 4 bases, with 10 bases spanning the gap. Germline lookup yields CDR1 SGHTA and CDR2 FQGNSA. This CDR3 has 14 amino acids. DNA for the CDR3: TGTGCCAGCAGCTTAGATTTACCCGTCACTGAAGCTTTCTTT. Amino acids: CASSLDLPVTEAFF.

The rearrangement joins TRBV29-1 to TRBJ2-7, with a tentative D call TRBD1 (6 bases). The germline V gene has CDR1 SQVTM and CDR2 ANQGSEA. The CDR3 is made up of 13 amino acids. Trimming took off 4 bases at V and 5 bases at J, with 15 bases between the two ends. CDR3 protein: CSVGSGVIDEQYF. CDR3 nucleotides: TGCAGCGTTGGGTCAGGGGTAATCGACGAGCAGTACTTC.

This clonotype came up once. This chain uses TRBV20-1 with TRBJ2-3; D may be TRBD2 (6 bases). The germline V gene encodes CDR1 DFQATT and CDR2 SNEGSKA (reference sequence). The length of the CDR3 is 12 residues. Deletions cut 5 bases from V and 5 bases from J, with 11 bases between. The CDR3 spells CSAGDFGDTQYF. CDR3 sequence (DNA): TGCAGTGCTGGGGACTTTGGAGATACGCAGTATTTT.

This chain links TRBV20-1 with TRBJ1-1; TRBD1 might be the D (5 bases). The CDR3 loop spans 12 amino acids. The germline gives CDR1 DFQATT, CDR2 SNEGSKA (reference sequence). CDR3 sequence reads: CSAHGGHTEAFF. The CDR3 DNA is TGCAGCGCCCACGGGGGACACACTGAAGCTTTCTTT.

This clonotype occurred many times. The chain joins TRBV7-2 to TRBJ2-1, with a weak D call TRBD2 (6 bases). Germline V gene sequence: CDR1 SGHTA, CDR2 FQGNSA. The CDR3 has 16 residues. Trimming removed 1 base at V and 10 bases at J, with 20 bases between. The DNA of the CDR3 is TGTGCCAGCAGCTTAGGGTCTGCCGGAGGGTTTGGCGAGCAGTTCTTC. Its protein is CASSLGSAGGFGEQFF.

The J gene is TRBJ1-1, the V gene TRBV9; D remains unclear. The V end lost 2 bases, the J end lost 5 bases, and 16 bases lay between the germline ends. The CDR3 extends over 15 amino acids. CDR1 is SGDLS and CDR2 is YYNGEE in the germline V gene. The CDR3 protein is CASSVGGGFGTEAFF. The CDR3 DNA follows: TGTGCCAGCAGCGTCGGAGGTGGGTTCGGAACTGAAGCTTTCTTT. Full variable domain (outside the CDR3, taken from reference TRBV9 and TRBJ1-1): DSGVTQTPKHLITATGQRVTLRCSPRSGDLSVYWYQQSLDQGLQFLIQYYNGEERAKGNILERFSAQQFPDLHSELNLSSLELGDSALYFCASSVGGGFGTEAFFGQGTRLTVV.

Details on this clonotype: The junction differs from germline at one of its ends, possibly a read error. V usage is TRBV7-2 and J usage is TRBJ2-3, with D possibly TRBD1 on 5 matching bases. Germline-derived CDR1 and CDR2 are SGHTA and FQGNSA. The CDR3 runs to 14 residues. The CDR3 DNA is TGTCCCAGCAGCTTAAGGGGCTACACAGATACGCAGTATTTT. As protein: CPSSLRGYTDTQYF.

This clonotype was seen only a few times. The chain is built from TRBV4-2 and TRBJ2-1, with D perhaps matching TRBD1 (5 bases). Between the trimmed V and J ends, which lost 0 bases and 10 bases, there was a span of 13 bases. The germline CDR1 and CDR2 sequences are LGHNA and YNFKEQ. This CDR3 has 14 amino acids. The CDR3 DNA follows: TGTGCCAGCAGCCAAGATGACACAGGACGGGAGCAGTTCTTC. This gives the protein CASSQDDTGREQFF.

This clonotype was found many times. The V and J genes are TRBV12-3 or TRBV12-4 and TRBJ1-1; tentatively, D is TRBD1 (5 bases). The CDR3 extends over 14 amino acids. Trimming stripped 8 bases from V and 0 bases from J, with 13 bases between. The CDR3 loop is CASGGGPVNTEAFF. The CDR3 nucleotides are TGTGCCAGCGGGGGGGGTCCCGTGAACACTGAAGCTTTCTTT.

This chain uses TRBV7-2 with TRBJ1-6; the D gene is possibly TRBD1 (6 bases). This CDR3 contains 15 residues. Between the trimmed V and J ends, which lost 4 bases and 5 bases, there was a span of 12 bases. Germline assignment: CDR1 SGHTA and CDR2 FQGNSA. The CDR3 loop reads CASSSRQADNSPLHF. CDR3 coding DNA: TGTGCCAGCAGCTCGAGACAGGCCGATAATTCACCCCTCCACTTT.

V gene TRBV28 combines with J gene TRBJ2-5; 11 bases are a match to TRBD2. CDR1 is MDHEN and CDR2 is SYDVKM in the germline V gene. V was pared by 11 bases and J by 2 bases, with 13 bases of the junction left unmatched. The CDR3 sequence is 16 residues long. For the CDR3, the DNA is TGTGCCGCATTGGGAGGGCTAGCGGGGGGTCAAGAGACCCAGTACTTC. Its protein product is CAALGGLAGGQETQYF.

This clonotype came up many times. The gene calls are TRBV6-1 and TRBJ1-1; 10 bases fit TRBD1. Looked up from germline, CDR1 is MNHNS and CDR2 is SASEGT. The CDR3 spans 14 residues. Germline trimming cut 6 bases from V and 3 bases from J; bases unmatched to any gene: 4. The chain's CDR3 is CASRTGGVYTEAFF. CDR3 bases: TGTGCCAGCAGGACAGGGGGCGTGTACACTGAAGCTTTCTTT.

Ten or more counts support this clonotype. The CDR3 is CASSTDRLYGYTF. CDR3 in DNA: TGTGCCAGCAGCACCGACAGGCTATATGGCTACACCTTC. The chain links TRBV7-2 to TRBJ1-2; TRBD1 might be the D (6 bases). The CDR3 has 13 amino acids. V dropped 5 bases and J dropped 5 bases, with 12 bases sitting between them. Germline loops: CDR1 SGHTA, CDR2 FQGNSA. The whole variable domain, remainder taken from reference TRBV7-2 and TRBJ1-2, is GAGVSQSPSNKVTEKGKDVELRCDPISGHTALYWYRQSLGQGLEFLIYFQGNSAPDKSGLPSDRFSAERTGGSVSTLTIQRTQQEDSAVYLCASSTDRLYGYTFGSGTRLTVV.

The chain carries TRBV12-5 and TRBJ2-3; D remains unclear. The CDR3 is 18 residues long. Germline V gene data show CDR1 as LGHNT and CDR2 as FRNRAP. V gave up 0 bases and J gave up 0 bases, with 16 bases separating them. The CDR3 is CASGLVRDGVASTDTQYF. The CDR3 DNA sequence: TGTGCTAGTGGTTTGGTAAGGGATGGGGTCGCCAGCACAGATACGCAGTATTTT.

The chain links TRBV28 to TRBJ2-3, with 9 bases aligning to TRBD2. This CDR3 comprises 14 residues. Per the germline V gene, CDR1 is MDHEN and CDR2 is SYDVKM. Losses at the gene ends were 5 bases for V and 6 bases for J; bases not matched to a gene: 6. CDR3 sequence: CASSPSGAEDTQYF. For the CDR3, the DNA is TGTGCCAGCAGTCCTAGCGGGGCAGAGGATACGCAGTATTTT.

The chain joins TRBV7-9 to TRBJ2-1; D may be TRBD2 (5 bases). Germline CDR1 is SEHNR and CDR2 is FQNEAQ (reference sequence). The CDR3 is 13 residues long. V shed 10 bases and J shed 0 bases, with 10 bases lying between them. The CDR3 DNA follows: TGTGCCACCGGGGTTAGCTCCTACAATGAGCAGTTCTTC. Its translation is CATGVSSYNEQFF.

Concerning this clonotype itself: A read error may explain this, as a much larger clone is one base away. The V gene is TRBV7-2, the J gene TRBJ2-7; the match to TRBD2 covers 8 bases. There are 15 residues in the CDR3. The germline CDR1 and CDR2 sequences are SGHTA and FQGNSA. Trimming cost V 1 base and J 8 bases; bases outside gene matches: 10. The DNA of the CDR3 is TGTGCCAGCAGCTTAGGGGGGACTAGTTTTTACAAGCAGTACTTC. Translation gives CASSLGGTSFYKQYF. The variable domain in full, completed from reference TRBV7-2 and TRBJ2-7, reads GAGVSQSPSNKVTEKGKDVELRCDPISGHTALYWYRQSLGQGLEFLIYFQGNSAPDKSGLPSDRFSAERTGGSVSTLTIQRTQQEDSAVYLCASSLGGTSFYKQYFGPGTRLTVT.